The 32 T cell receptor beta chains presented below share a single source sample, sequenced in a study of shared clonotypes between healthy human individuals (dated by TCRdb to 2020 to 2022). The library was generated by the immunoSEQ multiplex PCR assay. TCRdb's version of the immuneACCESS table is confined to in-frame rearrangements and falls short of the full clone set. An unresolved V gene accounts for under half of the shortfall where checked; the remainder is of unknown origin. This sample lists some 500,000 clones; roughly 80% were detected once. More than 10% of the sample is held by the ten biggest clonotypes. The source material was PBMCs. The receptors stem from a woman aged 35 to 49 in good health. Some clones in this sample may be carry-over from other donors' samples.

This clone was found once. V and J are TRBV4-3 and TRBJ2-1; D is ambiguous. The CDR3 length is 13 residues. Trimming stripped 0 bases from V and 6 bases from J, with 6 bases between. Germline CDR1 LGHNA, CDR2 YSLEER. CDR3 sequence: CASSQERSNEQFF. Here the CDR3 DNA reads TGCGCCAGCAGCCAAGAGAGAAGCAATGAGCAGTTCTTC.

The chain couples TRBV7-2 to TRBJ1-5, with D possibly matching TRBD1 (5 bases). CDR3 size: 15 residues. Germline values: CDR1 SGHTA, CDR2 FQGNSA. Between the trimmed V and J ends, which lost 2 bases and 5 bases, there was a span of 13 bases. The CDR3 DNA reads as TGTGCCAGCAGCTTATACACAGGCAAACATCAGCCCCAGCATTTT. This codes for CASSLYTGKHQPQHF.

This chain uses TRBV19 with TRBJ1-1; unclear D gene. Trimming removed 3 bases at V and 10 bases at J, with 12 bases between. This CDR3 region has 12 residues. Per germline, CDR1 LNHDA and CDR2 SQIVND (reference sequence). CDR3 loop: CASSMALGVAFF. The CDR3 coding sequence is TGTGCCAGTAGTATGGCCCTCGGGGTAGCTTTCTTT.

This clone has more than one count but fewer than ten. This CDR3 is CASSSYRNYEQYF. CDR3 coding DNA: TGTGCCAGCAGTTCTTACAGGAATTACGAGCAGTACTTC. This chain uses TRBV27 with TRBJ2-7; D perhaps matches TRBD1 (5 bases). The CDR3 spans 13 residues. The germline V and J ends were trimmed by 4 bases and 4 bases, with 11 bases remaining between them. CDR1 is MNHEY and CDR2 is SMNVEV in the germline V gene (reference sequence).

The chain couples TRBV13 to TRBJ2-5; D not certain. The CDR3 is made up of 13 amino acids. Germline V CDR1 and CDR2: PRHDT, FYEKMQ (reference sequence). V lost 3 bases and J 5 bases, leaving 10 bases between the germline ends. As DNA, the CDR3 is TGTGCCAGCAGCTTGAGCGTGGTGGAGACCCAGTACTTC. Protein product: CASSLSVVETQYF.

The rearrangement joins TRBV30 to TRBJ1-2; TRBD1 aligns across 7 bases. The CDR3 is 14 amino acids. Per the germline V gene, CDR1 is GTSNPN and CDR2 is SVGIG (reference sequence). Germline trimming cut 4 bases from V and 3 bases from J; bases unmatched to any gene: 8. CDR3 DNA: TGTGCCTGGACACCCCGACAGGGTTACTATGGCTACACCTTC. Translated, it gives CAWTPRQGYYGYTF.

The rearrangement joins TRBV6-5 to TRBJ2-1; 7 bases fit TRBD2. The germline CDR1 and CDR2 sequences are MNHEY and SVGAGI. The CDR3 extends over 15 amino acids. V dropped 7 bases and J dropped 4; count of bases not matched to a gene: 10. This CDR3 reads CASTPSPSGYNEQFF. Written as DNA, the CDR3 is TGTGCCAGCACTCCTTCGCCTAGCGGATACAATGAGCAGTTCTTC.

This chain joins TRBV4-2 and TRBJ2-7; possible D gene TRBD1, 7 bases. Trimming removed 0 bases at V and 2 bases at J, with 14 bases between. The CDR3 has 16 residues. The germline CDR1 and CDR2 sequences are LGHNA and YNFKEQ. For the CDR3, the DNA is TGTGCCAGCAGCCAAGATGGGGCGGGACAGACCTACGAGCAGTACTTC. Encoded protein: CASSQDGAGQTYEQYF.

The chain is built from TRBV27 and TRBJ2-4, with no clear D. CDR3 size: 14 residues. Germline-derived CDR1 and CDR2 are MNHEY and SMNVEV (reference sequence). V was cut by 1 base and J by 7 bases, with 11 bases left in between. Here the CDR3 reads CASSLWAERNIQYF. Here the CDR3 DNA reads TGTGCCAGCAGTTTATGGGCCGAGAGGAACATTCAGTACTTC.

This clone was recorded once. This chain uses TRBV29-1 with TRBJ2-7; 9 bases align to TRBD2. The CDR3 sequence is 13 residues long. CDR1 is SQVTM, CDR2 ANQGSEA, per germline. With V trimmed by 5 bases and J by 6 bases, 8 bases remained unmatched. The CDR3 is CSVWVSGSSEQYF. The CDR3 region has the DNA TGCAGCGTTTGGGTTAGCGGGAGTTCCGAGCAGTACTTC.

This clone has only one observation. It differs at one base from a far larger clone, so likely a read error. The chain is built from TRBV30 and TRBJ1-3, with D perhaps TRBD1 (6 bases). The CDR3 runs 14 residues. Germline assignment: CDR1 GTSNPN and CDR2 SVGIG (reference sequence). The DNA of the CDR3 is TGTGCCTGGAGTGTCGGGGGCTCTGGAAACGCCATATATTTT. It yields the protein CAWSVGGSGNAIYF.

Of note for this clone: Given a much more abundant clone one base away, this may be a read error. Other DNA sequences of this sample code for an identical CDR3. The rearrangement links TRBV6-1 to TRBJ2-5; 8 bases map to TRBD1. Looked up from germline, CDR1 is MNHNS and CDR2 is SASEGT. The length of the CDR3 is 13 residues. CDR3 in amino acids: CASRTGYEETQYF. CDR3 DNA: TGCGCCAGTAGGACAGGGTATGAAGAGACCCAGTACTTC.

This rearrangement joins TRBV9 to TRBJ2-1; 7 positions agree with TRBD2. V lost 4 bases, J lost 2 bases, and 12 bases stayed unmatched. Germline CDR1 and CDR2: SGDLS and YYNGEE. CDR3 length: 17 amino acids. DNA of the CDR3: TGTGCCAGCAGCTCTAAGAGTGGGAGGGCCGCCTACAATGAGCAGTTCTTC. Translation gives CASSSKSGRAAYNEQFF.

The chain uses TRBV4-1 and TRBJ2-7; no definite D call. Germline V gene data show CDR1 as MGHRA and CDR2 as YSYEKL. CDR3 size: 16 residues. V was shortened by 0 bases and J by 9 bases, with 21 bases between the two germline ends. CDR3 amino acids: CASSQDVPLVPRGQYF. CDR3 in DNA: TGCGCCAGCAGCCAAGACGTTCCCCTAGTTCCGCGAGGGCAGTACTTC.

V usage is TRBV30 and J usage is TRBJ1-5; no clear D gene. The CDR3 contains 15 residues. V dropped 0 bases and J dropped 0 bases, with 9 bases sitting between them. Looked up from germline, CDR1 is GTSNPN and CDR2 is SVGIG (reference sequence). The CDR3 coding sequence is TGTGCCTGGAGTGTACGAAGGGTTAGCAATCAGCCCCAGCATTTT. Translation gives CAWSVRRVSNQPQHF. The whole variable domain, remainder taken from reference TRBV30 and TRBJ1-5, is SQTIHQWPATLVQPVGSPLSLECTVEGTSNPNLYWYRQAAGRGLQLLFYSVGIGQISSEVPQNLSASRPQDRQFILSSKKLLLSDSGFYLCAWSVRRVSNQPQHFGDGTRLSIL.

This clone turned up a few times. The genes are TRBV5-1 and TRBJ2-1; 13 positions agree with TRBD2. Germline trimming cut 6 bases from V and 9 bases from J; bases unmatched to any gene: 9. The CDR3 is 15 residues long. Germline CDR1 reads SGHRS; CDR2 reads YFSETQ. The CDR3 DNA reads as TGCGCCAGCACCCCGGTACTAGCGGGAGGGACTGAGCAGTTCTTC. Residues: CASTPVLAGGTEQFF.

A word on this clone: The likely explanation is a read error, given a far larger clone one base away. This sequence joins TRBV5-1 and TRBJ1-1; D possibly corresponds to TRBD1 (6 bases). Per the germline V gene, CDR1 is SGHRS and CDR2 is YFSETQ. Trimming removed 4 bases at V and 6 bases at J, with 16 bases between. The CDR3 sequence is 14 residues long. Here the CDR3 DNA reads TGCGCCAGCAGCCGGTGGGACAATTCAGCTGAAGCTTTCTTT. This sequence encodes CASSRWDNSAEAFF.

The chain links TRBV5-1 to TRBJ1-4; D uncertain. CDR1 and CDR2 (germline): SGHRS, YFSETQ. CDR3 size: 16 residues. V lost 0 bases and J 0 bases, leaving 9 bases between the germline ends. CDR3 nucleotides: TGCGCCAGCAGCTTGGACCGATCTGCAACTAATGAAAAACTGTTTTTT. Its protein is CASSLDRSATNEKLFF.

The J gene is TRBJ2-2, the V gene TRBV7-8; D call uncertain. Germline V gene data show CDR1 as SGHVS and CDR2 as FQNEAQ. The V end lost 2 bases, the J end lost 3 bases, and 10 bases lay between the germline ends. The CDR3 is 15 amino acids. CDR3 bases: TGTGCCAGCAGCTTATGGGCGGCGGACACCGGGGAGCTGTTTTTT. It specifies CASSLWAADTGELFF.

The rearrangement joins TRBV6-6 to TRBJ2-7; 11 bases fit TRBD2. J lost 7 bases, V lost 7 bases, and 12 bases had no gene match. CDR3 length equals 15 residues. Germline V gene sequence: CDR1 MNHNY, CDR2 SVGAGI (reference sequence). The CDR3 sequence: CASKRYSGREIEQYF. Here the CDR3 DNA reads TGTGCCAGCAAACGATATAGCGGGAGGGAAATTGAGCAGTACTTC.

A few counts support this clone. The rearrangement joins TRBV6-4 to TRBJ2-2, with D maybe TRBD1 (6 bases). Trimming removed 0 bases at V and 0 bases at J, with 8 bases between. The germline CDR1 and CDR2 sequences are MRHNA and SNTAGT. The CDR3 covers 16 residues. The CDR3 sequence: CASSDSNRANTGELFF. The CDR3 DNA is TGTGCCAGCAGTGACTCGAACAGGGCGAACACCGGGGAGCTGTTTTTT.

The rearrangement links TRBV5-1 to TRBJ2-7; 8 bases align to TRBD1. This CDR3 region has 15 residues. Germline assignment: CDR1 SGHRS and CDR2 YFSETQ. With 3 bases clipped from V and 3 bases from J, the junction kept 8 bases outside the gene matches. CDR3 sequence (DNA): TGCGCCAGCAGCTGGACGGGACAGGTTAACTACGAGCAGTACTTC. It is translated as CASSWTGQVNYEQYF.

The chain joins TRBV25-1 to TRBJ2-7, with D perhaps TRBD1 (7 bases). The germline V and J ends were trimmed by 5 bases and 2 bases, with 16 bases remaining between them. Germline CDR1 and CDR2: MGHDK and SYGVNS. The CDR3 spans 15 residues. CDR3 loop: CASSPRRGLPYEQYF. The CDR3 region has the DNA TGTGCCAGCAGTCCTCGGAGGGGGCTCCCCTACGAGCAGTACTTC.

Notes on this clone: This may stem from a read error, because a much larger clone lies one nucleotide away. This chain uses TRBV6-6 with TRBJ2-3; D ambiguous. The CDR3 sequence is 16 residues long. Germline CDR1 reads MNHNY; CDR2 reads SVGAGI (reference sequence). The CDR3 DNA reads as TGTGCCAGCAGCAAACCCCACGGAAGGACCACAGATACGCAGTGTTTT. Its translation is CASSKPHGRTTDTQCF.

The chain combines TRBV6-1 with TRBJ1-3; weak D call: TRBD2 (5 bases). TRBJ2-2 matches the DNA end more closely, so the J call is doubtful. The germline CDR1 and CDR2 sequences are MNHNS and SASEGT. The CDR3 is 14 amino acids. This CDR3 is CATLRAGNTGELFF. Written as DNA, the CDR3 is TGTGCCACCCTGAGGGCAGGGAACACCGGGGAGCTGTTTTTT.

On this clone itself: This likely stems from a read error, as it lies one base from a far larger clone. The chain couples TRBV5-4 to TRBJ2-5; D gene unclear. The J call may be incorrect, as the DNA end agrees better with TRBJ2-7. Per germline, CDR1 SGHNT and CDR2 YYREEE (reference sequence). CDR3 size: 13 residues. DNA for the CDR3: TGTGCCAGCAGCCTCTCCTCCGTCCACGAGCAGTACTTC. This gives the protein CASSLSSVHEQYF.

The V call is TRBV6-5, the J call TRBJ2-7; 11 nucleotides match TRBD2. The length of the CDR3 is 15 residues. V trimming: 7 bases; J trimming: 2 bases; junction bases outside the gene matches: 7. Germline V gives CDR1 MNHEY, CDR2 SVGAGI. As DNA, the CDR3 is TGTGCCAGCAAACAAGCGGGACTAGCGGCCTACGAGCAGTACTTC. It translates to CASKQAGLAAYEQYF.

A remark on this clone: This likely came from a read error, as a far larger clone is one base away. V is TRBV27 and J is TRBJ2-6; perhaps D is TRBD1 or TRBD2 (5 bases each). Germline assignment: CDR1 MNHEY and CDR2 SMNVEV (reference sequence). CDR3 length equals 16 residues. CDR3 sequence: CASSELDFSGANVLAF. DNA of the CDR3: TGTGCCAGCAGTGAATTGGACTTCTCTGGGGCCAACGTCCTGGCTTTC.

At least ten counts were recorded for this clone. Other DNA sequences of this sample code for an identical CDR3. The chain has TRBV7-2 and TRBJ2-1, with 9 positions matching TRBD2. With V trimmed by 8 bases and J by 10 bases, 6 bases remained unmatched. In germline, CDR1 is SGHTA, CDR2 FQGNSA. The CDR3 covers 12 residues. The CDR3 sequence is CASQGLATEQFF. In DNA, the CDR3 is TGTGCCAGCCAAGGACTAGCGACCGAGCAGTTCTTC.

The J gene is TRBJ2-5, the V gene TRBV9; D ambiguous. Germline values: CDR1 SGDLS, CDR2 YYNGEE. The germline V and J ends were trimmed by 4 bases and 1 base, with 14 bases remaining between them. CDR3 length: 15 residues. This CDR3 reads CASSKVSGLQETQYF. CDR3 nucleotides: TGTGCCAGCAGCAAAGTATCGGGCCTCCAAGAGACCCAGTACTTC. The variable domain in full, with the rest retrieved from reference TRBV9 and TRBJ2-5, is DSGVTQTPKHLITATGQRVTLRCSPRSGDLSVYWYQQSLDQGLQFLIQYYNGEERAKGNILERFSAQQFPDLHSELNLSSLELGDSALYFCASSKVSGLQETQYFGPGTRLLVL.

This chain links TRBV21-1 with TRBJ2-7; the table names TRBD1, a call not compared with the DNA. TRBV21-1 is classified as a pseudogene. The CDR3 extends over 16 amino acids. CDR3 loop: CASSKSYRGGSYEQYF. As DNA, the CDR3 is TGTGCCAGCAGCAAATCTTACAGGGGTGGATCCTACGAGCAGTACTTC.

The gene calls are TRBV7-8 and TRBJ1-2; D gene ambiguous. The V gene lost 1 base and the J gene lost 3 bases, with 12 bases spanning the gap. CDR1 SGHVS and CDR2 FQNEAQ come from the germline V gene. The CDR3 length is 15 residues. CDR3 DNA: TGTGCCAGCAGCTTAGACGTGTCATTCGACTATGGCTACACCTTC. Residues: CASSLDVSFDYGYTF.